The source of this T cell receptor (beta chain) is a study of T cell changes during pregnancy in multiple sclerosis (dated by TCRdb to between 2018 and 2021). Broadly, across the study: Changes in the T cell repertoire over the course of pregnancy were examined in this study in women with multiple sclerosis.

In the case of this clone: This clone's antigen is unknown. No base qualities exist here, and no much larger clone lies one base off it.

There are 13 amino acids in the CDR3, from cysteine to phenylalanine inclusive. Just the 39-base CDR3 DNA is kept, in frame starting at base 1. The CDR1 and CDR2 encoded by the germline V gene are MNHEY and SVGAGI. V loses 4 bases, J loses 7 bases, and the germline ends lie 10 bases apart. Receptors were amplified or captured by the immunoSEQ multiplex PCR assay. TCRdb limited this immuneACCESS table to in-frame rearrangements with V and J called. A share of clones is missing; checked studies link under half to unresolved V genes, and the rest is unexplained. The sample yields approximately 100,000 clones; 75% to 95% were counted once. The ten largest clones add up to over 3% of the sample.

This TCR came from a female donor with multiple sclerosis, enrolled in a pregnancy study. The sample was peripheral blood, taken in the second trimester of pregnancy. The chain is made from TRBV6-5 and TRBJ2-2; a weak D assignment points to TRBD1 (5 bases agree). The DNA sequence reads TGTGCCAGCAGTTTGACAGAACACGGGGAGCTGTTTTTT. Its amino acids are CASSLTEHGELFF.